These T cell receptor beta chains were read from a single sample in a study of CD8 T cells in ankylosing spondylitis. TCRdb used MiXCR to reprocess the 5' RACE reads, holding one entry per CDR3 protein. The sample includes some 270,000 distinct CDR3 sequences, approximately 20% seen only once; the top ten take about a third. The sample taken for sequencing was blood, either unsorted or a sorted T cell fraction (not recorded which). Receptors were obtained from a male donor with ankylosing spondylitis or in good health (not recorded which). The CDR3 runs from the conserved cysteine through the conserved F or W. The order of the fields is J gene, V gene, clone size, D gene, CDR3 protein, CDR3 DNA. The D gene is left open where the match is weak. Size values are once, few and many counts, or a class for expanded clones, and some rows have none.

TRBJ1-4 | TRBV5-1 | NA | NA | CASSPLPGTNEKLFF | TGCGCCAGCAGCCCACTTCCAGGAACTAATGAAAAACTGTTTTTT
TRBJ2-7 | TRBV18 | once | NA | CASSPWGSLTSYEQYF | TGTGCCAGCTCACCATGGGGCAGCTTAACCTCCTACGAGCAGTACTTC
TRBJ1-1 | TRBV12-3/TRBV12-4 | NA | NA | CASTLGGWGTEAFF | TGTGCCAGCACCTTGGGGGGATGGGGCACTGAAGCTTTCTTT
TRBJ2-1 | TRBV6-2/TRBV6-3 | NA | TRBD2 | CASSLLAGSPYNEQFF | TGTGCCAGCAGTTTACTAGCGGGGTCCCCCTACAATGAGCAGTTCTTC
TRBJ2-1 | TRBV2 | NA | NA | CACSLIGGLGGWYNNEQFF | TGTGCCTGCAGTTTAATTGGGGGACTTGGGGGATGGTACAATAATGAGCAGTTCTTC
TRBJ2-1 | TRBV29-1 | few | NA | CSVVRLENEQFF | TGCAGCGTTGTGCGGCTAGAAAATGAGCAGTTCTTC
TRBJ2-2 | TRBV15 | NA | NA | CATSRGFPKPDTGELFF | TGTGCCACCAGCAGGGGCTTCCCGAAGCCCGACACCGGGGAGCTGTTTTTT
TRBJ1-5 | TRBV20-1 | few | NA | CSARVRGKEVQPQHF | TGCAGTGCTAGAGTAAGAGGGAAGGAGGTTCAGCCCCAGCATTTT
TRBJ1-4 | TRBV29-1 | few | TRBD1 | CSAIRDRNEKLFF | TGCAGCGCCATAAGGGACAGGAATGAAAAACTGTTTTTT
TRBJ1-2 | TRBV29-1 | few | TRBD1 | CSAGTGNGYTF | TGCAGCGCGGGGACAGGGAACGGCTACACCTTC
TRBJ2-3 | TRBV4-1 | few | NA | CASSQEKGAGTDTQYF | TGCGCCAGCAGCCAAGAGAAGGGTGCTGGCACAGATACGCAGTATTTT
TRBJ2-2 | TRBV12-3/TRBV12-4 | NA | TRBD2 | CASSLAAGEQNTGELFF | TGTGCCAGCAGTTTAGCGGCGGGAGAGCAGAACACCGGGGAGCTGTTTTTT
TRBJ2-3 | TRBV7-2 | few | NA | CASSLVEDTQYF | TGTGCCAGCAGCTTAGTTGAAGATACGCAGTATTTT
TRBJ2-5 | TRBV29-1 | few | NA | CSVVVLGTQYF | TGCAGCGTTGTTGTCTTGGGGACCCAGTACTTC
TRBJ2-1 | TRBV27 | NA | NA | CASSPHGLFSYNEQFF | TGTGCCAGCAGTCCCCACGGCTTATTCTCCTACAATGAGCAGTTCTTC
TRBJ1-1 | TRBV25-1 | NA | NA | CASKWQGNTEAFF | TGTGCCAGCAAGTGGCAGGGGAACACTGAAGCTTTCTTT
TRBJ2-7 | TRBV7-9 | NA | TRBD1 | CASSSTTGGEMSYEQYF | TGTGCCAGCAGCTCAACAACAGGGGGCGAAATGTCCTACGAGCAGTACTTC
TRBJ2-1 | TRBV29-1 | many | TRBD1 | CSAPGQGDNEQFF | TGCAGCGCCCCGGGACAGGGGGACAATGAGCAGTTCTTC
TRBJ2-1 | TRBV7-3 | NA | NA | CASSLSPLAVSSYNEQFF | TGTGCCAGCAGCCTAAGCCCTTTAGCGGTTAGCTCCTACAATGAGCAGTTCTTC
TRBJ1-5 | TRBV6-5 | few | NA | CASSSTRQPQHF | TGTGCCAGCAGTTCAACAAGGCAGCCCCAGCATTTT
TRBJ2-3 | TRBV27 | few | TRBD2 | CASSLILAGTDTQYF | TGTGCCAGCAGTTTGATACTAGCGGGCACAGATACGCAGTATTTT
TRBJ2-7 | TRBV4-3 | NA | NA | CASSQDYDGSYEQYF | TGCGCCAGCAGCCAAGATTATGACGGCTCCTACGAGCAGTACTTC
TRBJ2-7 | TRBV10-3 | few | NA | CAISGSGTYEQYF | TGTGCCATCAGTGGGAGCGGCACCTACGAGCAGTACTTC
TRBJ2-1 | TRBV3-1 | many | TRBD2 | CASSQDRGTSNEQFF | TGTGCCAGCAGCCAAGATCGGGGGACTAGCAATGAGCAGTTCTTC
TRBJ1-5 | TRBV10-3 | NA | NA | CAISESVGSRNQPQHF | TGTGCCATCAGTGAGAGTGTGGGGTCACGCAATCAGCCCCAGCATTTT
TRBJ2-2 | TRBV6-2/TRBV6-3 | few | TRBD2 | CASSPLVLQREELFF | TGTGCCAGCAGTCCTCTCGTGCTTCAGCGGGAGGAGCTGTTTTTT
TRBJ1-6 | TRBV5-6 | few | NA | CASSLGPSSYNSPLHF | TGTGCCAGCAGCTTGGGGCCGAGCTCCTATAATTCACCCCTCCACTTT
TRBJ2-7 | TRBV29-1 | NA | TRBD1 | CSVVDDRGYEQYF | TGCAGCGTTGTTGACGACAGGGGCTACGAGCAGTACTTC
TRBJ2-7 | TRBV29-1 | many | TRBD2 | CSVGSSGLSYEQYF | TGCAGCGTTGGATCTAGCGGCCTTTCCTACGAGCAGTACTTC
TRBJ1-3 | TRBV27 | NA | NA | CASSSLGPSGNTIYF | TGTGCCAGCAGTTCCTTGGGGCCCTCTGGAAACACCATATATTTT
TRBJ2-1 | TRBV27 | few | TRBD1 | CASMTGYNEQFF | TGTGCCAGCATGACAGGGTACAATGAGCAGTTCTTC
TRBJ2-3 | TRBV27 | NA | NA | CASSLSPGASTDTQYF | TGTGCCAGCAGTTTGTCCCCCGGGGCTAGCACAGATACGCAGTATTTT
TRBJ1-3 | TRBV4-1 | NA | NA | CASSQDQYGTGNTIYF | TGCGCCAGCAGCCAAGATCAGTACGGCACTGGAAACACCATATATTTT
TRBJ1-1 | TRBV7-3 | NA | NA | CASSSQGTDTEAFF | TGTGCCAGCAGCTCGCAGGGGACGGACACTGAAGCTTTCTTT
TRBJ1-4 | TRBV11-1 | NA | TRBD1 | CASSSQRTGGNEKLFF | TGTGCCAGCAGCTCGCAACGGACAGGAGGGAATGAAAAACTGTTTTTT
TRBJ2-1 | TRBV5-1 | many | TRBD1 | CASSLRDRGHEQFF | TGCGCCAGCAGCTTAAGGGACAGGGGTCATGAGCAGTTCTTC
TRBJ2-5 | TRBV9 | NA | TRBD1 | CASSAETGGGLETQYF | TGTGCCAGCAGCGCCGAGACAGGGGGCGGACTAGAGACCCAGTACTTC
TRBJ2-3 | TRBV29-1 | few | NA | CSVVGVVTDTQYF | TGCAGCGTTGTGGGGGTGGTCACAGATACGCAGTATTTT
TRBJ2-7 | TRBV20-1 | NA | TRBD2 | CSALAGRDYEQYF | TGCAGTGCTCTAGCGGGTCGAGACTACGAGCAGTACTTC
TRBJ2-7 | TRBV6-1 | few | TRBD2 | CASSATVAGGLSYEQYF | TGTGCCAGCAGTGCGACCGTAGCGGGAGGGTTATCCTACGAGCAGTACTTC
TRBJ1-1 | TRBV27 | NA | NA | CASSQGSTEAFF | TGTGCCAGCAGCCAGGGTTCCACTGAAGCTTTCTTT
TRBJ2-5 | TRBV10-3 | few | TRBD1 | CAISELFVQGAETQYF | TGTGCCATCAGTGAGCTTTTTGTACAGGGGGCAGAGACCCAGTACTTC
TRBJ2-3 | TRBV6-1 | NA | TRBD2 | CASSPQAGGPADTQYF | TGTGCCAGCAGTCCCCAGGCGGGAGGGCCGGCAGATACGCAGTATTTT
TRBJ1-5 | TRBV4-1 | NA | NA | CASSQDDVTWGNQPQHF | TGCGCCAGCAGCCAAGATGACGTAACATGGGGCAATCAGCCCCAGCATTTT
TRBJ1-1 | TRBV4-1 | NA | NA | CASSQDIGTEAFF | TGCGCCAGCAGCCAAGATATCGGCACTGAAGCTTTCTTT
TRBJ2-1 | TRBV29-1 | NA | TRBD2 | CSVEVLAGGIDEQFF | TGCAGCGTTGAAGTCCTAGCGGGAGGTATTGATGAGCAGTTCTTC
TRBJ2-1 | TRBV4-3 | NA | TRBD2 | CASSQNQRSGSYNEQFF | TGCGCCAGCAGCCAGAACCAGCGGAGCGGGAGCTACAATGAGCAGTTCTTC
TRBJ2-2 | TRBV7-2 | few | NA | CASSPLRGLPPGELFF | TGTGCCAGCAGCCCCTTGAGAGGGTTACCCCCCGGGGAGCTGTTTTTT
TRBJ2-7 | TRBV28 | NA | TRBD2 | CASSLWLAGSYEQYF | TGTGCCAGCAGTTTATGGCTAGCGGGCTCCTACGAGCAGTACTTC
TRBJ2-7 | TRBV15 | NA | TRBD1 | CATNRDRVDEQYF | TGTGCCACCAACCGGGACAGGGTTGACGAGCAGTACTTC
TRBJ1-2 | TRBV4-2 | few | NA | CASSHDSLSNYGYTF | TGTGCCAGCAGCCATGACAGCCTGAGCAACTATGGCTACACCTTC
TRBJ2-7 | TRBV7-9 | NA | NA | CASSLPGSTYEQYF | TGTGCCAGCAGCCTCCCCGGGAGCACCTACGAGCAGTACTTC
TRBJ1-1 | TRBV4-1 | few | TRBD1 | CASSQGNWGQVATEAFF | TGCGCCAGCAGCCAAGGCAACTGGGGACAGGTCGCCACTGAAGCTTTCTTT
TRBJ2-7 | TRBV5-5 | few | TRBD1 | CASSVYRGPLSYEQYF | TGTGCCAGCAGCGTATACAGGGGTCCACTCTCCTACGAGCAGTACTTC
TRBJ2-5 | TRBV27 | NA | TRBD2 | CASSPELLAGETQYF | TGTGCCAGCAGCCCCGAATTACTAGCGGGAGAGACCCAGTACTTC
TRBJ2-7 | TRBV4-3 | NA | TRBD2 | CASSRERDLIYEQYF | TGCGCCAGCAGCCGAGAGCGGGATTTGATCTACGAGCAGTACTTC
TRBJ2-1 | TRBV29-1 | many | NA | CSVEGVDEQFF | TGCAGCGTTGAGGGGGTGGATGAGCAGTTCTTC